This T cell receptor beta chain was sequenced in a study of T cell responses to AZD1222 COVID-19 vaccine. Study conclusions and caveats: Clonal diversity was possibly underestimated, and white British individuals and females predominated among donors. Receipt of two AZD1222 doses was followed by a rise in Spike-specific TCR breadth and depth.

TCRdb's table, derived via immunoSEQ multiplex PCR, lists solely in-frame clones and lacks some. This sample carries more than 85,000 clones, about 89% of them seen once, and the ten largest clones take about 7.5%. A word on this clone: Its antigen is still unknown.

With V trimmed by 3 bases and J by 6 bases, 1 base remained unmatched. Germline loops: CDR1 SNHLY, CDR2 FYNNEI. The length of the CDR3 is 13 residues. This chain uses TRBV2 with TRBJ2-3; 9 bases map to TRBD2. The starting material was peripheral blood, obtained on day 0 of AZD1222 vaccination. This clonotype originated in an adult in good health. CDR3 sequence reads: CASSDSGSDTQYF. As DNA, the CDR3 is TGTGCCAGCAGTGATAGCGGGAGTGATACGCAGTATTTT.